This TCR beta chain came from a study of radiation and T cells in renal cell carcinoma. Only in-frame clones appear in the TCRdb table, and some are missing; sequencing was by immunoSEQ multiplex PCR. Here the sample spans about 150,000 clones, about 88% being singletons. Described time point: baseline pretreatment blood. The treatment denotes: 15 Gy SBRT to primary tumor, nephrectomy 4 weeks later. Radiation-treated patients gave blood at baseline, week 2 and week 4. Clear cell pathology was present in this patient's renal cell carcinoma. This CDR3 is built from 15 residues. J lost 7 bases, V lost 4 bases, and 7 bases had no gene match. Germline V gene data show CDR1 as SGHNT and CDR2 as YYREEE (reference sequence).

The starting material was blood, obtained from a patient whose treatment included radiotherapy and nephrectomy. The rearrangement links TRBV5-4 to TRBJ2-1, with TRBD1 identical over 11 bases. The origin of this receptor is a woman in her sixties or seventies with renal cell carcinoma. CDR3 coding DNA: TGTGCCAGCAGCCCCTCCGGGACAGGGGGTAATGAGCAGTTCTTC. Residues: CASSPSGTGGNEQFF.